This TCR beta chain was recorded in a study of CD8+ T cells in alopecia areata. This clone showed up just a few times. TCR sequencing used cDNA made by reverse transcription of extracted RNA. Data came from immunoSEQ multiplex PCR; TCRdb stores just in-frame clones and leaves some out. The table records 250,000 to 350,000 clones, 60% of them present only once. Treatment: oral pan-JAK inhibitor, 5-10 mg twice daily. CDR1 and CDR2 from the germline V gene are GTSNPN and SVGIG (reference sequence). V lost 2 bases to trimming and J lost 3 bases, with 4 bases between them. The CDR3 spans 11 residues. The chain employs TRBV30 and TRBJ1-1; D call uncertain. The sequence derives from a human donor with alopecia areata. The sequencing here drew on CD4+ T cells sorted from blood, taken at week 52, from a patient treated with tofacitinib. CDR3 in amino acids: CAWSLDTEAFF. As DNA, the CDR3 is TGTGCCTGGAGTTTGGACACTGAAGCTTTCTTT.